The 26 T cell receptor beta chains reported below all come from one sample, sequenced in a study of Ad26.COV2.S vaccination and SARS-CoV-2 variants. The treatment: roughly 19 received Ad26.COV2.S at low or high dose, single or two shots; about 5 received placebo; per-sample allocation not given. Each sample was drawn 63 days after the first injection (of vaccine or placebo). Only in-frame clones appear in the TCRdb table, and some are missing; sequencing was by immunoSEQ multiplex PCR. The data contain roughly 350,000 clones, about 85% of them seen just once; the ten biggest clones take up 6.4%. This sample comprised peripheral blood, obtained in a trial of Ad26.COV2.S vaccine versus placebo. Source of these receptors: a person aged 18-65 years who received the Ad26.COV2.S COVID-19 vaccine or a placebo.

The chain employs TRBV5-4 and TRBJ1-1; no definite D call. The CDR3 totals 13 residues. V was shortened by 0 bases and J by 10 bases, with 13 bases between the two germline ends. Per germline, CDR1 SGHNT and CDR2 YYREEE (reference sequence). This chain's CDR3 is CASSLAGNPGAFF. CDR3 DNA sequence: TGTGCCAGCAGCTTGGCCGGGAATCCGGGAGCTTTCTTT.

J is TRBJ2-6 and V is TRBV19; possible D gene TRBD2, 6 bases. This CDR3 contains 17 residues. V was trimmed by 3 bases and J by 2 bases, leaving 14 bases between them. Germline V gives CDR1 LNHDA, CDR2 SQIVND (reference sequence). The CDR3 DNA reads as TGTGCCAGTAGTATCTCGAGGGGAGGAGCTGGGGCCAACGTCCTGACTTTC. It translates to CASSISRGGAGANVLTF.

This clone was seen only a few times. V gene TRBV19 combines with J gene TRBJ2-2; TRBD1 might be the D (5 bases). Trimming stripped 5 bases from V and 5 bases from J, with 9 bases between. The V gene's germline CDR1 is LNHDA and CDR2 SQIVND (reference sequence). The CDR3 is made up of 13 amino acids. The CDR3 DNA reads TGTGCCAGTAGTCCGCAGGGTACCGGGGAGCTGTTTTTT. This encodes CASSPQGTGELFF.

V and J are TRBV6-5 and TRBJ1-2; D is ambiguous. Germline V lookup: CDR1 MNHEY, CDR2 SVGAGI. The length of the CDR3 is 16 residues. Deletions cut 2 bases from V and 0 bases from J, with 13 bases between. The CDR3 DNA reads TGTGCCAGCAGTTACCTAGACCCCAGAGCTAACTATGGCTACACCTTC. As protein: CASSYLDPRANYGYTF.

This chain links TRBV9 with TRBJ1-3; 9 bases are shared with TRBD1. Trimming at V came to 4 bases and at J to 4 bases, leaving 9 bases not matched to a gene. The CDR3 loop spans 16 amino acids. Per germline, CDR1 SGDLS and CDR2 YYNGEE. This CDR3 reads CASSRPPGTGGNTIYF. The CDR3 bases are TGTGCCAGCAGCCGCCCGCCAGGGACAGGGGGAAACACCATATATTTT.

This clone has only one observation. In DNA, the CDR3 is TGTGCCAGCAGTTCACCCGGGACAGGGAATGAAAAACTGTTTTTT. Protein sequence: CASSSPGTGNEKLFF. J is TRBJ1-4 and V is TRBV28; 9 bases agree with TRBD1. The CDR3 sequence is 15 residues long. V gave up 4 bases and J gave up 5 bases; unmatched junction bases: 5. The germline V gene encodes CDR1 MDHEN and CDR2 SYDVKM.

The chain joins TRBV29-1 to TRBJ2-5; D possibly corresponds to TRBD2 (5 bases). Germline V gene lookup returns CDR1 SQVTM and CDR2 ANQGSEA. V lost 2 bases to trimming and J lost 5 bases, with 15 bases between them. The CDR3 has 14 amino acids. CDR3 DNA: TGCAGCGTTGAACGAACCGGGGTCGGGGAGACCCAGTACTTC. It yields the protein CSVERTGVGETQYF.

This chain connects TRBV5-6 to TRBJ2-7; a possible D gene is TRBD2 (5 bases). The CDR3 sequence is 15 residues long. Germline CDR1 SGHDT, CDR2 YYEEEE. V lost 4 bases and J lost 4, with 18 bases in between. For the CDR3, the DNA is TGTGCCAGCAGCCACCCCGGAGGAGTCTCGTACGAGCAGTACTTC. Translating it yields CASSHPGGVSYEQYF.

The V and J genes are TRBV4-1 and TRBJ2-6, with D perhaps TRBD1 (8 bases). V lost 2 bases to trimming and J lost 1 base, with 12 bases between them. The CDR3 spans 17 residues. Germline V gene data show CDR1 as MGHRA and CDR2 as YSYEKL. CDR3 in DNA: TGCGCCAGCAGCCAAACAGGGGGGGCATCTGGGGCCAACGTCCTGACTTTC. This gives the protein CASSQTGGASGANVLTF.

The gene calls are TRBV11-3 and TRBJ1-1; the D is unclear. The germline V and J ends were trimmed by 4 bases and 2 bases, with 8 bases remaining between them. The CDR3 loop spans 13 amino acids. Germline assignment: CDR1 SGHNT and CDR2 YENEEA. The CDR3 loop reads CASSSISNTEAFF. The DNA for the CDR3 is TGTGCCAGCAGCTCGATCAGTAACACTGAAGCTTTCTTT.

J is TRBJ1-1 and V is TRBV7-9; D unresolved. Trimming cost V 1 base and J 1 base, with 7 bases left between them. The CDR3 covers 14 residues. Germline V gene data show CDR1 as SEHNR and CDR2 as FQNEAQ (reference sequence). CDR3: CASSLGTPNTEAFF. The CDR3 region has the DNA TGTGCCAGCAGCTTAGGGACCCCGAACACTGAAGCTTTCTTT.

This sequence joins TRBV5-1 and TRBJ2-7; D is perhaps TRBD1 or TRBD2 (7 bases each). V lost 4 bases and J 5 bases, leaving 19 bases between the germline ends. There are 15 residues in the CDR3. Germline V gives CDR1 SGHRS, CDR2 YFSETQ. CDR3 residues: CASSTSGGGLHEQYF. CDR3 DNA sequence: TGCGCCAGCAGCACCTCAGGGGGGGGCCTACACGAGCAGTACTTC.

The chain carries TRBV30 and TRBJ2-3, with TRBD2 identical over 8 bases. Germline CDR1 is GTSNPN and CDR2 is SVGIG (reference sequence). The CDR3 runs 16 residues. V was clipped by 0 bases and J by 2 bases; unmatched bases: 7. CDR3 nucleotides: TGTGCCTGGAGTGTCGGCGCGGGGGGCCTCACAGATACGCAGTATTTT. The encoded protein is CAWSVGAGGLTDTQYF.

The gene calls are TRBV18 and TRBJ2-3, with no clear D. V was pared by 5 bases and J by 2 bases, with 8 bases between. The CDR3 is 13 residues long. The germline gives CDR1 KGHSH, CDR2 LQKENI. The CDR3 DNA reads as TGTGCCAGCTCATTCAGGATCACAGATACGCAGTATTTT. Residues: CASSFRITDTQYF.

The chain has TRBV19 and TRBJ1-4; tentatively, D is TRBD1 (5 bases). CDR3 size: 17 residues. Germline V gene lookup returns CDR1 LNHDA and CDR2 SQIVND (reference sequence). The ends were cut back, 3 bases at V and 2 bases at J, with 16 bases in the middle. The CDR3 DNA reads TGTGCCAGTAGTATTAAGGGACCCCTGTGGACTAATGAAAAACTGTTTTTT. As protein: CASSIKGPLWTNEKLFF.

The CDR3 DNA sequence: TGTGCCAGTAGTATAGTGGGACAGTGGGCCTACGAGCAGTACTTC. Translated, it gives CASSIVGQWAYEQYF. The chain combines TRBV19 with TRBJ2-7, with TRBD1 matching 7 bases. CDR1 is LNHDA and CDR2 is SQIVND in the germline V gene (reference sequence). V gave up 1 base and J gave up 2 bases; unmatched junction bases: 5. The CDR3 has 15 amino acids.

CDR3 amino acids: CASSRLTGNTEAFF. The CDR3 nucleotides are TGTGCCAGCAGCCGCCTCACAGGGAACACTGAAGCTTTCTTT. The chain links TRBV16 to TRBJ1-1, with D perhaps TRBD1 (5 bases). Trimming pared 4 bases from V and 1 base from J, leaving 10 bases between. The length of the CDR3 is 14 residues. Germline assignment: CDR1 KGHSY and CDR2 FQNENV.

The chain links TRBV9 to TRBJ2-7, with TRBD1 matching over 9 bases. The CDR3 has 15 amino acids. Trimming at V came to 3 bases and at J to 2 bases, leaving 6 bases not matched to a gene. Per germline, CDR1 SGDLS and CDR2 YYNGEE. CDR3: CASSEGQGSPYEQYF. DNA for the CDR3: TGTGCCAGCAGCGAGGGACAGGGTTCCCCCTACGAGCAGTACTTC.

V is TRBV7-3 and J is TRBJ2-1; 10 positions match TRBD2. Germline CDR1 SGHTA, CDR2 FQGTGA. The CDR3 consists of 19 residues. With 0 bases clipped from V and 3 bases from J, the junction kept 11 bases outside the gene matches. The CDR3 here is CASSLTFSGLADRYNEQFF. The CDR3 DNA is TGTGCCAGCAGCTTAACGTTTTCCGGACTAGCGGATCGCTACAATGAGCAGTTCTTC.

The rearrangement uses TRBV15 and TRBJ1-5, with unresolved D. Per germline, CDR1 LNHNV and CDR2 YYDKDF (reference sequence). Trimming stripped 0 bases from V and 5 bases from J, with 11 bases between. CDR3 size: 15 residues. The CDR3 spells CATSRDGAIDQPQHF. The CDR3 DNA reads TGTGCCACCAGCAGAGATGGAGCGATAGATCAGCCCCAGCATTTT.

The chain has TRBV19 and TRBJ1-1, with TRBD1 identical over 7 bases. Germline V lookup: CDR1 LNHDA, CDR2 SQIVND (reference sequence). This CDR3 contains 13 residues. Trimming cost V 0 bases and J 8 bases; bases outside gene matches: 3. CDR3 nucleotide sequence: TGTGCCAGTAGTATAGATGGGGACAGAGAAGCTTTCTTT. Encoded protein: CASSIDGDREAFF.

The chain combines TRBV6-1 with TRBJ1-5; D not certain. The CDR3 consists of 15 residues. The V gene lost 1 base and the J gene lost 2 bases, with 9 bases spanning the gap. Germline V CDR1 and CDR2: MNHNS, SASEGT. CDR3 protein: CASSEGAIGNQPQHF. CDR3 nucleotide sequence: TGTGCCAGCAGTGAAGGGGCCATCGGCAATCAGCCCCAGCATTTT.

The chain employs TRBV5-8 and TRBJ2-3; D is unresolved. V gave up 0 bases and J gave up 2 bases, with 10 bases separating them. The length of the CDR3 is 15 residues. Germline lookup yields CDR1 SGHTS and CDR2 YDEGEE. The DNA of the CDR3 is TGTGCCAGCAGCTTGGGGCAGCTCTACACAGATACGCAGTATTTT. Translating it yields CASSLGQLYTDTQYF.

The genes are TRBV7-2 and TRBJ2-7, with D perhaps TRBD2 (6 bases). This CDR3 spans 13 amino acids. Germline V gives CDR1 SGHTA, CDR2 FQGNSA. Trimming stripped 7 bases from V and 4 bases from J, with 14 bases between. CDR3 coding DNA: TGTGCCAGCAAGGACCCGGGGACTTACGAGCAGTACTTC. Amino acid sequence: CASKDPGTYEQYF.

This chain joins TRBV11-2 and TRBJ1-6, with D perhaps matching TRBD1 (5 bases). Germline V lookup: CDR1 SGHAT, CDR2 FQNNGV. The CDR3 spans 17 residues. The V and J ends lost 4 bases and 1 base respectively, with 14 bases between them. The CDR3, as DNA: TGTGCCAGCAGCTCCCTAGGGTGGGGGTCCTATAATTCACCCCTCCACTTT. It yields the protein CASSSLGWGSYNSPLHF.

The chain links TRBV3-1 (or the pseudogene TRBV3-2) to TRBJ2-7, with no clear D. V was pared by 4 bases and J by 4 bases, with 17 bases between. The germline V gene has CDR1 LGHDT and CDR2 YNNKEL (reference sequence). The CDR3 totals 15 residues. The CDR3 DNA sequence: TGTGCCAGCAGCCCCCCCACACGTTATGGATACGAGCAGTACTTC. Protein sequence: CASSPPTRYGYEQYF.